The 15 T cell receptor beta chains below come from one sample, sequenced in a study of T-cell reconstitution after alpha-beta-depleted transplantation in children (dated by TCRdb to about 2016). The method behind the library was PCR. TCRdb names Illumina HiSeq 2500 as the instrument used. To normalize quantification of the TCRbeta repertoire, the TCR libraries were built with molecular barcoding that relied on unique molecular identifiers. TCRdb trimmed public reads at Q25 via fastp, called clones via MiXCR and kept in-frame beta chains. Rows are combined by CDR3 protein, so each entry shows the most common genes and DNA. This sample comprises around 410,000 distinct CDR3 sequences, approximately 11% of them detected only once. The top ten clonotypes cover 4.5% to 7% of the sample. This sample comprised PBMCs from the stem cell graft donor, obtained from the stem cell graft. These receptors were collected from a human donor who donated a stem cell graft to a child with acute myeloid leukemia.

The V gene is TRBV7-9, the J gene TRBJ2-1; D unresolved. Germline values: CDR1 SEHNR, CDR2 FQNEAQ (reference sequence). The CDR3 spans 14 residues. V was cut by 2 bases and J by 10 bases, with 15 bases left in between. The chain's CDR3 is CASSLYLEEGEQFF. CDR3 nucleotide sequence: TGTGCCAGCAGCTTATATTTAGAGGAAGGGGAGCAGTTCTTC.

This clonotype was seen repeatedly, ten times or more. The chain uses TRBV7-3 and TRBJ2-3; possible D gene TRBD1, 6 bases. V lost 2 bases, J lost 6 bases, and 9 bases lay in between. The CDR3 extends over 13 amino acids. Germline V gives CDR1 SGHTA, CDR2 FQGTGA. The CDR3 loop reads CASSLGQLDTQYF. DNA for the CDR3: TGTGCCAGCAGCTTAGGACAGCTTGATACGCAGTATTTT.

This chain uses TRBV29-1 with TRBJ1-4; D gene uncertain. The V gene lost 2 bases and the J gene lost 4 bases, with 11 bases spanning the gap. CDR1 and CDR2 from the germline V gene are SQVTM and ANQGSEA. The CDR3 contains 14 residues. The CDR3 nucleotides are TGCAGCGTTGAAAGTAAAGGCGATAATGAAAAACTGTTTTTT. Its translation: CSVESKGDNEKLFF.

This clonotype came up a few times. The CDR3 region is CASSSGTSGNPPDTQYF. CDR3 bases: TGCGCCAGCAGCAGCGGGACTAGCGGGAACCCCCCAGATACGCAGTATTTT. This rearrangement joins TRBV5-1 to TRBJ2-3; 13 bases align to TRBD2. V lost 4 bases and J lost 4; bases outside the gene matches: 9. Germline V gene lookup returns CDR1 SGHRS and CDR2 YFSETQ. This CDR3 spans 17 amino acids.

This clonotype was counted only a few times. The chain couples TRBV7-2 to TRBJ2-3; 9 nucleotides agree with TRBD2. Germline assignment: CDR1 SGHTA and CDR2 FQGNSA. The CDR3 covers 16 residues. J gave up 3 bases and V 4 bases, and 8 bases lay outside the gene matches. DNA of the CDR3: TGTGCCAGCAGCTCCAGGGGGAGCGGGAGGACAGATACGCAGTATTTT. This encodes CASSSRGSGRTDTQYF.

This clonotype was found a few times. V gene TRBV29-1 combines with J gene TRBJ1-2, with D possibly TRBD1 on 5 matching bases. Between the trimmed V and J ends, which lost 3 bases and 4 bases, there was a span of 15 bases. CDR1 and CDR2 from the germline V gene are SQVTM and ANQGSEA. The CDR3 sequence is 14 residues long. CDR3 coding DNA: TGCAGCGTTGATAAGGGGACGGCCCTCTATGGCTACACCTTC. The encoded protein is CSVDKGTALYGYTF.

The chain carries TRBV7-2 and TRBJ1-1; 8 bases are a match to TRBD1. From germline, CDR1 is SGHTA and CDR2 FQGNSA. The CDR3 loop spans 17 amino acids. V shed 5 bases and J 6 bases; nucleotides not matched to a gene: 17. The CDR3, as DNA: TGTGCCAGCAGCCCATCGCCCGGACAGGGCGGTCGGGCTGAAGCTTTCTTT. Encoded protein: CASSPSPGQGGRAEAFF.

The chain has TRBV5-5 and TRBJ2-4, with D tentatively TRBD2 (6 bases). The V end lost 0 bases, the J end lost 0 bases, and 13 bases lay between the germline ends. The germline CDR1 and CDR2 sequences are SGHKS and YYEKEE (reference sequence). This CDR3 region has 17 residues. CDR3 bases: TGTGCCAGCAGCTTGGTATATCGGGGACTAGCCAAAAACATTCAGTACTTC. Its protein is CASSLVYRGLAKNIQYF.

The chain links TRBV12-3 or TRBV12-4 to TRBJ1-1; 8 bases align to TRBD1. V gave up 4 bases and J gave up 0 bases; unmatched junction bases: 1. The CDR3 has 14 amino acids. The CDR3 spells CASSYRGMNTEAFF. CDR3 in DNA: TGTGCCAGCAGTTACAGGGGGATGAACACTGAAGCTTTCTTT.

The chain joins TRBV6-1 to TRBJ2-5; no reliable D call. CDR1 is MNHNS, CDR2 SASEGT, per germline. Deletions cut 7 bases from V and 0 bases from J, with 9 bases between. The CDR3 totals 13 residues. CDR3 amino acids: CASMPENQETQYF. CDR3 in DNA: TGTGCCAGCATGCCGGAGAACCAAGAGACCCAGTACTTC.

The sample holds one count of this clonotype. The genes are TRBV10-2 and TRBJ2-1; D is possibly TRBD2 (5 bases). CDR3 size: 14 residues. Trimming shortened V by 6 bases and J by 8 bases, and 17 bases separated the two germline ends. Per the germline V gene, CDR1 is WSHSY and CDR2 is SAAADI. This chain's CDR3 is CASSRDLQGHEQFF. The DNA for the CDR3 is TGCGCCAGCAGCCGGGATTTACAAGGACATGAGCAGTTCTTC.

The DNA for the CDR3 is TGTGCTAGCAGCTTACTATACGGTAGGGTCCAGGACACCTACGAGCAGTACGTC. Amino acids: CASSLLYGRVQDTYEQYV. The chain recombines TRBV7-7 with TRBJ2-7; TRBD1 is a possible D gene (5 bases). The CDR3 runs 18 residues. CDR1 is SSHAT, CDR2 FNYEAQ, per germline (reference sequence).

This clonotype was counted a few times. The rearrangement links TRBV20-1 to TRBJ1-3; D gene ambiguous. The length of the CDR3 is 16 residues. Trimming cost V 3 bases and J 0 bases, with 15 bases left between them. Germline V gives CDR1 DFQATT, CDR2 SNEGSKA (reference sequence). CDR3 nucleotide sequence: TGCAGTGCTAGTATCGGGCCGCTAAGCTCTGGAAACACCATATATTTT. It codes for CSASIGPLSSGNTIYF.

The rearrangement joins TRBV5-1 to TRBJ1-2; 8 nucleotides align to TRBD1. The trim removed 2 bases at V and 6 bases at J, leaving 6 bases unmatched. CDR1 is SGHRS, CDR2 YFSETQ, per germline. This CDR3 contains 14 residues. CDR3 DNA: TGCGCCAGCAGCTTCCCGGACAGGGCAGATGGCTACACCTTC. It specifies CASSFPDRADGYTF.

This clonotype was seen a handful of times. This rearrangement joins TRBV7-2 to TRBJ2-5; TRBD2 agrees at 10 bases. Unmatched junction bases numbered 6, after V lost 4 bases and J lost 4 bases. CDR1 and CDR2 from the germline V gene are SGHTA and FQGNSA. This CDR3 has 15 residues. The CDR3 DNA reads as TGTGCCAGCAGCTATACTAGCGGGAACGGAGAGACCCAGTACTTC. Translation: CASSYTSGNGETQYF.